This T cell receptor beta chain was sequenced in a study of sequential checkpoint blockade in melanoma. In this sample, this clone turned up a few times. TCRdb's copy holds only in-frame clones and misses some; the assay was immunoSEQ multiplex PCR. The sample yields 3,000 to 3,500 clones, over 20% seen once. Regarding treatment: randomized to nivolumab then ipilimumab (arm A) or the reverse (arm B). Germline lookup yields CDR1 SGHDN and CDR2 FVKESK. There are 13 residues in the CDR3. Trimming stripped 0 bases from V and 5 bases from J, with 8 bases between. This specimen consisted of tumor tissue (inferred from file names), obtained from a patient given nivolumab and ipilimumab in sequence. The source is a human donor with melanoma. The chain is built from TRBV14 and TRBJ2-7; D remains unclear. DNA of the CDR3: TGTGCCAGCAGCCAAGACCGCCCTGACGAGCAGTACTTC. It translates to CASSQDRPDEQYF.